This TCR beta chain was recorded in a study of blood T cell repertoires in COVID-19. Study in general: Acute and convalescent COVID-19 specimens originated in the United States, Italy and Spain. The analysed material was cDNA or gDNA that came from T cells, B-cell-depleted T cells, or PBMCs.

The CDR3 extends over 15 amino acids. The germline V and J ends were trimmed by 6 bases and 8 bases, with 22 bases remaining between them. Germline lookup yields CDR1 MDHEN and CDR2 SYDVKM. In the source study's methods: Using reference gene primer amplification, nucleated cell counts were estimated. The method was immunoSEQ multiplex PCR; TCRdb's version includes in-frame clones alone and lacks a portion of them. That table supplies the V and J calls and clone size; D and trimming were determined from the DNA. The sample lists some 250,000 clones, approximately 80% occurring once. There are a few counts of this clone.

The receptor was derived from a man aged 55-75 years with acute or convalescent COVID-19. The V call is TRBV28, the J call TRBJ1-2; the D is unclear. Sequenced sample: peripheral blood. CDR3 in DNA: TGTGCCAGCAGGACGGGGAGTTTGTTGTTGGGCGGCTACACCTTC. Protein: CASRTGSLLLGGYTF.